The clone carrying this T cell receptor (beta chain) turned up a few times. The DNA is omitted, as the CDR3 cannot be located on it reliably, and the CDR3 follows TCRdb's listing. The data were obtained in a study of Tregs in tolerant kidney transplant recipients. Germline V lookup: CDR1 MNHEY, CDR2 SMNVEV (reference sequence). The CDR3 is 13 residues long, counting both termini. Repertoires were generated with immunoSEQ multiplex PCR, while TCRdb's copy carries only in-frame clones and drops some. The sample contains under 100,000 clones, just over 90% of which appear only once. J is TRBJ1-5 and V is TRBV27; the D call of TRBD1 is as the table states it, not checked on the DNA. Source material: CD8+ T cells from blood. This clonotype was obtained from a human donor in good health. The CDR3 region is CASSILGDQPQHF.